The next 26 T cell receptor beta chains were all read from a single sample in a study of Ad26.COV2.S vaccination and SARS-CoV-2 variants. Sequencing used immunoSEQ multiplex PCR; TCRdb keeps in-frame clones, though not all of them. Among some 500,000 clones listed, about 88% were seen once. The treatment here: over 15 received Ad26.COV2.S at low or high dose, single or two shots; several received placebo; per-sample allocation not given. Sampling was performed 63 days after the first vaccine or placebo injection. The specimen was peripheral blood, collected in a trial of Ad26.COV2.S vaccine versus placebo. These receptors all stem from a person aged 18-65 years who received the Ad26.COV2.S COVID-19 vaccine or a placebo.

V usage is TRBV28 and J usage is TRBJ1-1, with TRBD1 matching over 9 bases. The CDR3 runs 16 residues. The V gene end was trimmed by 5 bases and the J gene end by 7 bases; junction bases not matched to a gene: 14. Looked up from germline, CDR1 is MDHEN and CDR2 is SYDVKM. CDR3 bases: TGTGCCAGCAGTATGAGGACAGGGGCGAGCCTAATTGAAGCTTTCTTT. Protein sequence: CASSMRTGASLIEAFF. Supplemented by reference TRBV28 and TRBJ1-1, the full variable domain reads DVKVTQSSRYLVKRTGEKVFLECVQDMDHENMFWYRQDPGLGLRLIYFSYDVKMKEKGDIPEGYSVSREKKERFSLILESASTNQTSMYLCASSMRTGASLIEAFFGQGTRLTVV.

This clone has more than one count but fewer than ten. This rearrangement joins TRBV5-1 to TRBJ2-7, with 7 bases fitting TRBD1. J lost 5 bases, V lost 0 bases, and 2 bases had no gene match. The length of the CDR3 is 13 residues. Germline CDR1 and CDR2: SGHRS and YFSETQ. CDR3 nucleotide sequence: TGCGCCAGCAGCTTGGGACAGGGTAACGAGCAGTACGTC. It translates to CASSLGQGNEQYV.

This clone was observed once. V gene TRBV19 combines with J gene TRBJ2-7; the match to TRBD1 covers 7 bases. There are 14 residues in the CDR3. In germline, CDR1 is LNHDA, CDR2 SQIVND (reference sequence). The junction had 13 bases not matched to a gene; V was cut back by 8 bases and J by 6 bases. CDR3 coding DNA: TGTGCCAGTCGGCCCCCGGACAGGAAAGGCGAGCAGTACTTC. Its translation is CASRPPDRKGEQYF.

The genes are TRBV5-1 and TRBJ2-5, with D maybe TRBD1 (5 bases). The CDR3 spans 15 residues. The germline V and J ends were trimmed by 0 bases and 5 bases, with 14 bases remaining between them. Germline V lookup: CDR1 SGHRS, CDR2 YFSETQ. The CDR3 spells CASSLGGQGGETQYF. Written as DNA, the CDR3 is TGCGCCAGCAGCTTGGGAGGTCAGGGTGGGGAGACCCAGTACTTC.

The V and J genes are TRBV7-2 and TRBJ2-5, with D tentatively TRBD1 (6 bases). CDR1 is SGHTA and CDR2 is FQGNSA in the germline V gene. V lost 0 bases, J lost 7 bases, and 15 bases lay in between. The CDR3 covers 15 residues. This chain's CDR3 is CASSLALYRVATQYF. In nucleotides, the CDR3 is TGTGCCAGCAGCTTAGCCCTCTACAGGGTGGCGACCCAGTACTTC.

The rearrangement joins TRBV10-3 to TRBJ1-4; TRBD1 might be the D (5 bases). V was trimmed by 3 bases and J by 12 bases, leaving 17 bases between them. This CDR3 is built from 14 residues. The germline V gene has CDR1 ENHRY and CDR2 SYGVKD. This chain's CDR3 is CAISEGADAEQLFF. The CDR3 DNA reads TGTGCCATCAGTGAAGGGGCGGATGCTGAGCAACTGTTTTTT.

The V gene is TRBV19, the J gene TRBJ2-6; D is undetermined. Germline values: CDR1 LNHDA, CDR2 SQIVND (reference sequence). CDR3 length equals 14 residues. With 4 bases removed from V and 4 bases from J, the gap between germline ends came to 8 bases. DNA of the CDR3: TGTGCCAGTAGTACCATCATGGGGGCCAACGTCCTGACTTTC. This codes for CASSTIMGANVLTF. Filled out from reference TRBV19 and TRBJ2-6, the complete variable domain reads DGGITQSPKYLFRKEGQNVTLSCEQNLNHDAMYWYRQDPGQGLRLIYYSQIVNDFQKGDIAEGYSVSREKKESFPLTVTSAQKNPTAFYLCASSTIMGANVLTFGAGSRLTVL.

The V and J genes are TRBV9 and TRBJ1-4; 8 positions match TRBD1. The CDR3 extends over 15 amino acids. Trimming took 3 bases from V and 6 from J; bases not matched to a gene: 7. The germline CDR1 and CDR2 sequences are SGDLS and YYNGEE. The DNA for the CDR3 is TGTGCCAGCAGCGCCTACAGGGGGGTTTATGAAAAACTGTTTTTT. It codes for CASSAYRGVYEKLFF. The whole variable domain, remainder taken from reference TRBV9 and TRBJ1-4, is DSGVTQTPKHLITATGQRVTLRCSPRSGDLSVYWYQQSLDQGLQFLIQYYNGEERAKGNILERFSAQQFPDLHSELNLSSLELGDSALYFCASSAYRGVYEKLFFGSGTQLSVL.

V gene TRBV28 combines with J gene TRBJ2-5; 12 bases fit TRBD1. Germline-derived CDR1 and CDR2 are MDHEN and SYDVKM. There are 15 residues in the CDR3. Germline trimming cut 8 bases from V and 3 bases from J; bases unmatched to any gene: 7. CDR3 coding DNA: TGTGCCAGCGGGGGACAGGGGGCTGCGAAAGAGACCCAGTACTTC. Its protein is CASGGQGAAKETQYF.

The chain carries TRBV24-1 and TRBJ1-5; D may be TRBD1 (6 bases). CDR1 is KGHDR and CDR2 is SFDVKD in the germline V gene. The CDR3 loop spans 15 amino acids. Trimming left V 2 bases short and J 0 bases short, with 7 bases between. The CDR3 nucleotides read TGTGCCACCAGTGATTCGGGGGCTAGCAATCAGCCCCAGCATTTT. Protein product: CATSDSGASNQPQHF.

This chain connects TRBV6-5 to TRBJ1-1; D possibly corresponds to TRBD1 (6 bases). CDR1 and CDR2 (germline): MNHEY, SVGAGI. Trimming left V 2 bases short and J 0 bases short, with 10 bases between. This CDR3 spans 15 amino acids. Here the CDR3 reads CASSYQQGLNTEAFF. For the CDR3, the DNA is TGTGCCAGCAGTTACCAACAGGGCTTGAACACTGAAGCTTTCTTT.

The chain joins TRBV5-8 to TRBJ2-3; TRBD2 matches 9 bases. The CDR3 spans 15 residues. Germline lookup yields CDR1 SGHTS and CDR2 YDEGEE. V lost 10 bases and J lost 1; bases outside the gene matches: 10. CDR3 residues: CAQLGAGGRTDTQYF. The CDR3 nucleotides read TGTGCCCAACTGGGGGCGGGGGGGCGCACAGATACGCAGTATTTT. Full variable domain (rest looked up from reference TRBV5-8 and TRBJ2-3): EAGVTQSPTHLIKTRGQQATLRCSPISGHTSVYWYQQALGLGLQFLLWYDEGEERNRGNFPPRFSGRQFPNYSSELNVNALELEDSALYLCAQLGAGGRTDTQYFGPGTRLTVL.

The chain joins TRBV5-8 to TRBJ1-5, with D perhaps TRBD1 (6 bases). V lost 3 bases and J 7 bases, leaving 14 bases between the germline ends. The CDR3 has 14 amino acids. Germline CDR1 reads SGHTS; CDR2 reads YDEGEE. CDR3 amino acids: CASSSIPGAQPQHF. CDR3 DNA sequence: TGTGCCAGCAGCTCCATCCCAGGGGCCCAGCCCCAGCATTTT.

The chain has TRBV3-1 (or the pseudogene TRBV3-2) and TRBJ2-1; 9 bases are shared with TRBD1. The germline CDR1 and CDR2 sequences are LGHDT and YNNKEL (reference sequence). With 4 bases clipped from V and 9 bases from J, the junction kept 10 bases outside the gene matches. The CDR3 has 15 residues. CDR3 DNA sequence: TGTGCCAGCAGCCTCCCAGGGACAGGGTCGGCTGAGCAGTTCTTC. Its translation: CASSLPGTGSAEQFF.

The chain is built from TRBV19 and TRBJ1-2; TRBD1 is a possible D gene (6 bases). Germline CDR1 is LNHDA and CDR2 is SQIVND (reference sequence). The CDR3 covers 14 residues. The V end was cut by 7 bases, the J end by 7 bases, with 19 bases between. The CDR3 sequence is CASMGGRGPFGYTF. The CDR3 DNA follows: TGTGCCAGTATGGGGGGCAGGGGACCCTTTGGCTACACCTTC.

V is TRBV10-2 and J is TRBJ2-7; D is possibly TRBD2 (5 bases). The V and J ends lost 4 bases and 2 bases respectively, with 12 bases between them. Germline V gene sequence: CDR1 WSHSY, CDR2 SAAADI. CDR3 length: 14 residues. CDR3 loop: CASSASGVPYEQYF. The CDR3 region has the DNA TGCGCCAGCAGTGCCAGCGGCGTCCCCTACGAGCAGTACTTC.

The gene calls are TRBV7-3 and TRBJ2-3; 12 bases map to TRBD2. The CDR3 length is 14 residues. Germline V gene lookup returns CDR1 SGHTA and CDR2 FQGTGA. The junction had 3 bases not matched to a gene; V was cut back by 5 bases and J by 6 bases. CDR3 bases: TGTGCCAGCAGCGAGACTAGCGGGAGCGATACGCAGTATTTT. It encodes CASSETSGSDTQYF.

CDR3 DNA: TGTGCCAGCAGCCGGTTTGTGGGGAGGGGCACTGAAGCTTTCTTT. Encoded protein: CASSRFVGRGTEAFF. The chain is built from TRBV7-2 and TRBJ1-1; possible D gene TRBD1, 5 bases. Germline CDR1 reads SGHTA; CDR2 reads FQGNSA. V lost 5 bases, J lost 4 bases, and 17 bases lay in between. The CDR3 covers 15 residues.

The chain employs TRBV14 and TRBJ2-1; 8 nucleotides align to TRBD2. Germline V lookup: CDR1 SGHDN, CDR2 FVKESK. The J segment lost 3 bases and the V segment lost 6 bases, leaving 10 bases of the junction unmatched. This CDR3 is 16 amino acids long. The CDR3 nucleotides are TGTGCCAGCAGGCTCGTAGCGGGACATGGCTACAATGAGCAGTTCTTC. This translates into CASRLVAGHGYNEQFF.

This clone showed up just once. The chain recombines TRBV6-2 or TRBV6-3 with TRBJ2-1; D unclear. Trimming left V 2 bases short and J 0 bases short, with 14 bases between. CDR1 is MNHEY and CDR2 is SVGEGT in the germline V gene. The CDR3 has 17 amino acids. CDR3 nucleotide sequence: TGTGCCAGCAGTTACCAAACAAGGTGGAGCTCCTACAATGAGCAGTTCTTC. Translation: CASSYQTRWSSYNEQFF.

The chain carries TRBV3-1 (or the pseudogene TRBV3-2) and TRBJ2-5; 11 positions match TRBD2. CDR1 and CDR2 (germline): LGHDT, YNNKEL (reference sequence). The CDR3 is made up of 17 amino acids. V lost 4 bases and J lost 5; bases outside the gene matches: 12. Here the CDR3 reads CASSLGLAGGPGETQYF. DNA of the CDR3: TGTGCCAGCAGCCTGGGGCTAGCGGGGGGCCCCGGGGAGACCCAGTACTTC.

CDR3 nucleotides: TGTGCCACCAGCAGAGATCCGACGAACACTGAAGCTTTCTTT. Protein product: CATSRDPTNTEAFF. J is TRBJ1-1 and V is TRBV15; D is unresolved. The CDR3 is 14 amino acids. Germline V gene lookup returns CDR1 LNHNV and CDR2 YYDKDF (reference sequence). V gave up 0 bases and J gave up 1 base, with 6 bases separating them. Based on the CDR3 plus reference TRBV15 and TRBJ1-1, the full variable domain is DAMVIQNPRYQVTQFGKPVTLSCSQTLNHNVMYWYQQKSSQAPKLLFHYYDKDFNNEADTPDNFQSRRPNTSFCFLDIRSPGLGDTAMYLCATSRDPTNTEAFFGQGTRLTVV.

The chain joins TRBV5-1 to TRBJ1-1; possibly TRBD1 for D (6 bases). V was trimmed by 0 bases and J by 6 bases, leaving 15 bases between them. Germline lookup yields CDR1 SGHRS and CDR2 YFSETQ. There are 15 residues in the CDR3. The CDR3 coding sequence is TGCGCCAGCAGCTTGGCCCCAGGGGCGGCTTCTGAAGCTTTCTTT. This encodes CASSLAPGAASEAFF.

V usage is TRBV19 and J usage is TRBJ1-1; D is perhaps TRBD1 (5 bases). Germline-derived CDR1 and CDR2 are LNHDA and SQIVND (reference sequence). The CDR3 has 14 residues. V lost 3 bases, J lost 5 bases, and 13 bases lay in between. The CDR3 sequence is CASSIGGAGTEAFF. The CDR3 bases are TGTGCCAGTAGTATTGGTGGGGCGGGGACTGAAGCTTTCTTT.

The chain employs TRBV19 and TRBJ1-4, with 9 bases lining up with TRBD1. Germline values: CDR1 LNHDA, CDR2 SQIVND (reference sequence). The CDR3 length is 14 residues. The V segment lost 7 bases and the J segment 8 bases; nucleotides outside the gene matches: 8. Here the CDR3 reads CASTGGQGEEKLFF. In DNA, the CDR3 is TGTGCCAGTACGGGGGGACAGGGTGAGGAAAAACTGTTTTTT. Using reference TRBV19 and TRBJ1-4 for the parts outside the CDR3, the full variable domain is DGGITQSPKYLFRKEGQNVTLSCEQNLNHDAMYWYRQDPGQGLRLIYYSQIVNDFQKGDIAEGYSVSREKKESFPLTVTSAQKNPTAFYLCASTGGQGEEKLFFGSGTQLSVL.

The chain uses TRBV9 and TRBJ1-1; maybe TRBD1 (5 bases). The V and J ends lost 0 bases and 6 bases respectively, with 15 bases between them. Germline-derived CDR1 and CDR2 are SGDLS and YYNGEE. CDR3 length: 15 amino acids. The CDR3 reads CASSVVAGSDAEAFF. The CDR3 coding sequence is TGTGCCAGCAGCGTAGTTGCAGGGTCCGACGCTGAAGCTTTCTTT. The variable domain in full, with the rest retrieved from reference TRBV9 and TRBJ1-1, is DSGVTQTPKHLITATGQRVTLRCSPRSGDLSVYWYQQSLDQGLQFLIQYYNGEERAKGNILERFSAQQFPDLHSELNLSSLELGDSALYFCASSVVAGSDAEAFFGQGTRLTVV.